These 23 T cell receptor beta chains originate from one sample sequenced in a study of blood T cells in healthy people across ages. Then a second PCR, running about 6 to 11 cycles, was carried out with a sample-barcoded 5' primer and a J-beta primer mix. TCRdb re-called the 5' RACE reads through MiXCR, storing one row per CDR3 protein. The sample shows 550,000 to 650,000 distinct CDR3 sequences, roughly 30% of them seen only once. The material sequenced was blood. These TCRs come from a woman at least 80 years old in good health.

The table lists this clonotype with a few counts. This may stem from a read error, because a much larger clone lies one nucleotide away. The CDR3 DNA reads TGTGCCAGCAAGGGACAGGGGCTCCCTAAGCAGTTCTTC. Amino acids: CASKGQGLPKQFF. The chain carries TRBV6-6 and TRBJ2-1; TRBD1 matches at 10 bases. Germline V gives CDR1 MNHNY, CDR2 SVGAGI (reference sequence). V dropped 7 bases and J dropped 11; count of bases not matched to a gene: 8. The CDR3 is made up of 13 amino acids.

The genes are TRBV5-1 and TRBJ2-1, with D maybe TRBD2 (6 bases). The closer fit of TRBJ2-7 to the DNA end suggests the J call may be wrong. This CDR3 has 15 amino acids. Germline CDR1 is SGHRS and CDR2 is YFSETQ. The DNA for the CDR3 is TGCGCCAGCAGCTTGGGTAGCGGTAACTACAATGAGCAGTACTTC. Its protein is CASSLGSGNYNEQYF.

The chain joins TRBV7-9 to TRBJ2-2, with no clear D. Deletions cut 5 bases from V and 3 bases from J, with 19 bases between. CDR3 length equals 17 residues. Germline CDR1 reads SEHNR; CDR2 reads FQNEAQ (reference sequence). CDR3 coding DNA: TGTGCCAGCAGCCAGTTAAATCGGTATCGGGACACCGGGGAGCTGTTTTTT. It is translated as CASSQLNRYRDTGELFF.

This clonotype was seen repeatedly, ten times or more. This sequence joins TRBV4-2 and TRBJ2-1, with 14 bases fitting TRBD2. Per germline, CDR1 LGHNA and CDR2 YNFKEQ. The V gene end was trimmed by 0 bases and the J gene end by 9 bases; junction bases not matched to a gene: 4. The CDR3 covers 16 residues. The CDR3 loop reads CASSQDGLAGGGEQFF. The CDR3 bases are TGTGCCAGCAGCCAAGATGGACTAGCGGGGGGTGGTGAGCAGTTCTTC.

This clonotype was seen only a few times. The chain uses TRBV3-1 and TRBJ1-1, with D hard to call. V was cut by 4 bases and J by 0 bases, with 12 bases left in between. CDR3 size: 15 residues. Germline CDR1 is LGHDT and CDR2 is YNNKEL (reference sequence). CDR3 DNA: TGTGCCAGCAGCCGAGGGCCAGAGATGAACACTGAAGCTTTCTTT. Residues: CASSRGPEMNTEAFF.

This clonotype was picked up many times. The V gene is TRBV11-3, the J gene TRBJ2-1; possible D gene TRBD1, 6 bases. CDR3 length: 15 residues. The V end was cut by 5 bases, the J end by 2 bases, with 13 bases between. The germline V gene encodes CDR1 SGHNT and CDR2 YENEEA. The CDR3 sequence is CASSRLQGPYNEQFF. For the CDR3, the DNA is TGTGCCAGCAGCCGATTACAGGGCCCCTACAATGAGCAGTTCTTC.

The CDR3 DNA sequence: TGCGCCAGCAGCCGGCGGGGGGGATCCGACGAGCAGTACTTC. Its translation: CASSRRGGSDEQYF. The chain carries TRBV5-1 and TRBJ2-7; the match to TRBD2 covers 9 bases. The CDR3 is made up of 14 amino acids. Unmatched junction bases numbered 7, after V lost 4 bases and J lost 5 bases. Per the germline V gene, CDR1 is SGHRS and CDR2 is YFSETQ.

The chain links TRBV2 to TRBJ1-4; 8 bases agree with TRBD1. This CDR3 spans 15 amino acids. V dropped 4 bases and J dropped 6; count of bases not matched to a gene: 7. The germline V gene encodes CDR1 SNHLY and CDR2 FYNNEI. CDR3 region: CASSARTGTHEKLFF. The CDR3, as DNA: TGTGCCAGCAGTGCCAGGACAGGGACTCATGAAAAACTGTTTTTT.

This clonotype was seen ten or more times. The chain couples TRBV28 to TRBJ2-5, with D possibly matching TRBD2 (6 bases). Germline CDR1 reads MDHEN; CDR2 reads SYDVKM. V lost 2 bases and J lost 5, with 15 bases in between. The CDR3 consists of 15 residues. Here the CDR3 reads CASSLQLEGTETQYF. The CDR3 DNA reads as TGTGCCAGCAGTTTACAGTTGGAGGGTACGGAGACCCAGTACTTC.

This clonotype has at least ten counts. The CDR3 DNA sequence: TGTGCCAGCAGTCGCTTGGGGACCCAGTACTTC. Its translation: CASSRLGTQYF. The chain employs TRBV6-5 and TRBJ2-5; no definite D call. From germline, CDR1 is MNHEY and CDR2 SVGAGI. Trimming shortened V by 5 bases and J by 7 bases, and 8 bases separated the two germline ends. The CDR3 totals 11 residues.

This CDR3 is CASSYSTGTGGQPQHF. CDR3 DNA: TGTGCCAGCAGTTACTCGACCGGGACAGGGGGTCAGCCCCAGCATTTT. The chain is built from TRBV6-2 or TRBV6-3 and TRBJ1-5; 11 bases align to TRBD1. CDR1 is MNHEY, CDR2 SVGEGT, per germline. Trimming at V came to 0 bases and at J to 6 bases, leaving 4 bases not matched to a gene. The CDR3 totals 16 residues.

To note about this clonotype: This likely comes from a read error, as the CDR3 has no conserved phenylalanine or tryptophan at its end. This chain connects TRBV7-8 to TRBJ2-1; 9 positions agree with TRBD2. The V and J ends lost 5 bases and 7 bases, in that order; junction bases with no gene match: 18. Germline values: CDR1 SGHVS, CDR2 FQNEAQ. This CDR3 is 18 amino acids long. CDR3 nucleotide sequence: TGTGCCAGCAGCCACAAGGAGCGGGGGGAACCTGCGGCTAATGAGCAGTTCTTA. Protein product: CASSHKERGEPAANEQFL.

The chain carries TRBV7-2 and TRBJ1-4; tentatively, D is TRBD1 (5 bases). Per germline, CDR1 SGHTA and CDR2 FQGNSA. The CDR3 has 15 amino acids. The V and J ends lost 1 base and 3 bases respectively, with 9 bases between them. CDR3: CASSLDPGANEKLFF. DNA for the CDR3: TGTGCCAGCAGCTTAGATCCGGGGGCTAATGAAAAACTGTTTTTT.

Concerning this clonotype: A read error may be the cause here, since a much bigger clone is one base away. This sequence joins TRBV7-9 and TRBJ2-1, with 7 nucleotides matching TRBD1. The trim removed 5 bases at V and 6 bases at J, leaving 10 bases unmatched. Germline CDR1 and CDR2: SEHNR and FQNEAQ (reference sequence). CDR3 length equals 15 residues. The CDR3 coding sequence is TGTGCCAGCAGCCCACGAGGGGGCAGAAGCAATGAGCAGTTCTTC. This gives the protein CASSPRGGRSNEQFF.

As to this clonotype: A much larger clone differs from this one at a single base, so this may be a read error. This chain connects TRBV29-1 to TRBJ1-1; D gene uncertain. The V gene lost 6 bases and the J gene lost 7 bases, with 12 bases spanning the gap. Germline CDR1 SQVTM, CDR2 ANQGSEA. The CDR3 contains 11 residues. CDR3 DNA: TGCAGCGTCCAACCGGACCTTGAAGCTTTCTTT. It encodes CSVQPDLEAFF.

The chain employs TRBV7-2 and TRBJ2-1, with 7 nucleotides matching TRBD2. This CDR3 has 13 residues. V lost 1 base and J lost 9; bases outside the gene matches: 3. Germline CDR1 and CDR2: SGHTA and FQGNSA. The DNA for the CDR3 is TGTGCCAGCAGCTTAGAGCCTAGCGGTGAGCAGTTCTTC. Translating it yields CASSLEPSGEQFF.

The rearrangement uses TRBV5-1 and TRBJ2-1; D call uncertain. The CDR3 spans 13 residues. V gave up 3 bases and J gave up 6 bases, with 10 bases separating them. CDR1 is SGHRS, CDR2 YFSETQ, per germline. In nucleotides, the CDR3 is TGCGCCAGCAGCTCGGCTCCTAGCAATGAGCAGTTCTTC. Protein product: CASSSAPSNEQFF.

Comment on this clonotype: This clone may be a read error of a much larger clone one base away. The V and J genes are TRBV6-2 or TRBV6-3 and TRBJ1-6; perhaps TRBD1 as D (6 bases). The CDR3 is 17 residues long. CDR1 is MNHEY, CDR2 SVGEGT, per germline. CDR3 sequence: CVSSYPLMGAQGSPLHF. In DNA, the CDR3 is TGTGTCAGCAGTTACCCCCTCATGGGGGCGCAGGGGTCACCCCTCCACTTT.

This clonotype came up many times. The V and J genes are TRBV3-1 and TRBJ2-7; D gene ambiguous. Germline CDR1 LGHDT, CDR2 YNNKEL (reference sequence). Trimming pared 1 base from V and 0 bases from J, leaving 13 bases between. The CDR3 is 16 amino acids. CDR3 region: CASSQGAGRNSYEQYF. The CDR3 bases are TGTGCCAGCAGCCAAGGGGCAGGTAGGAACTCCTACGAGCAGTACTTC.

In its sample, this clonotype was seen many times. The rearrangement uses TRBV3-1 and TRBJ2-7; the D gene is possibly TRBD2 (6 bases). The germline V gene has CDR1 LGHDT and CDR2 YNNKEL (reference sequence). V shed 0 bases and J shed 3 bases, with 12 bases lying between them. This CDR3 spans 15 amino acids. The CDR3 DNA follows: TGTGCCAGCAGCCAAGATCCCCGGGGACTCTACGAGCAGTACTTC. It is translated as CASSQDPRGLYEQYF.

The chain employs TRBV20-1 and TRBJ2-7, with 8 nucleotides matching TRBD2. The trim removed 3 bases at V and 12 bases at J, leaving 13 bases unmatched. Germline V CDR1 and CDR2: DFQATT, SNEGSKA (reference sequence). The CDR3 extends over 13 amino acids. The CDR3 is CSARLSGTIRRYF. As DNA, the CDR3 is TGCAGTGCTAGGCTTAGCGGGACCATCCGGCGGTACTTC.

Here the CDR3 DNA reads TGTGCCAGCAGCCAAGACTACCGGGACGTCGGTGGCTACACCTTC. This sequence encodes CASSQDYRDVGGYTF. V gene TRBV14 combines with J gene TRBJ1-2, with a tentative D call TRBD1 (5 bases). The length of the CDR3 is 15 residues. Looked up from germline, CDR1 is SGHDN and CDR2 is FVKESK. The V and J ends lost 0 bases and 7 bases respectively, with 15 bases between them.

This clonotype was found a few times. A much more abundant neighbour one base away suggests this may be a read error. The V call is TRBV7-2, the J call TRBJ2-7, with D perhaps TRBD1 or TRBD2 (5 bases each). The CDR3 length is 14 residues. V lost 1 base and J lost 2, with 9 bases in between. Germline V gene data show CDR1 as SGHTA and CDR2 as FQGNSA. The DNA for the CDR3 is TGTGCCAGCAGCTTAGGGGGACCAGCCTACGAGCAGTACTTC. It encodes CASSLGGPAYEQYF.